The clone carrying this T cell receptor beta chain was recorded only once. This sample is part of a study of cytomegalovirus exposure and HLA in healthy donors. CDR3 length: 14 residues. Per germline, CDR1 SGHRS and CDR2 YFSETQ. With 0 bases removed from V and 0 bases from J, the gap between germline ends came to 7 bases. The study ran its PCR with 60 Vbeta and 13 Jbeta primers. The data were produced by immunoSEQ multiplex PCR, yet TCRdb's version contains in-frame clones alone and is incomplete. The sample has some 64,000 clones, around 90% seen once. The sequence was obtained from a man aged 25 to 40 in good health and CMV-seropositive. Sequencing input: PBMCs. The chain is built from TRBV5-1 and TRBJ2-7; D not resolved. The CDR3 is CASSLGLVSYEQYF. CDR3 bases: TGCGCCAGCAGCTTGGGACTGGTCTCCTACGAGCAGTACTTC.